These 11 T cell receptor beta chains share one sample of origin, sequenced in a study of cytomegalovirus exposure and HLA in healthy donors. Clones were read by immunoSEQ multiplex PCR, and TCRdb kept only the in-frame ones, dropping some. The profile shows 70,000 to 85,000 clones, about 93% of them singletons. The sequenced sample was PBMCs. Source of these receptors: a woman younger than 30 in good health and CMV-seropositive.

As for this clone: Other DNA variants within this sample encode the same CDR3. This chain's CDR3 is CASSLRDRGWLEQFF. The CDR3, as DNA: TGTGCCAGCAGTCTCCGGGACAGGGGGTGGCTGGAGCAGTTCTTC. The chain carries TRBV6-5 and TRBJ2-1, with TRBD1 identical over 11 bases. Germline loops: CDR1 MNHEY, CDR2 SVGAGI. The CDR3 length is 15 residues. J gave up 10 bases and V 5 bases, and 10 bases lay outside the gene matches.

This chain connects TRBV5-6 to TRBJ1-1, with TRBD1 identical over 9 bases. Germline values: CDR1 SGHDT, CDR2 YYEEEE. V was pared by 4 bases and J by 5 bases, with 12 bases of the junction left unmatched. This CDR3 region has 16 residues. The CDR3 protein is CASSETGGDSGTEAFF. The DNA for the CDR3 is TGTGCCAGCAGCGAGACAGGGGGGGATTCCGGGACTGAAGCTTTCTTT.

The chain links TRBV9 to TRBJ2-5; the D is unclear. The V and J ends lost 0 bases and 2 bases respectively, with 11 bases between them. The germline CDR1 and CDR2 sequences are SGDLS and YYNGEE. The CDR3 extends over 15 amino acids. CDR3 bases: TGTGCCAGCAGCGTAGATGTAGTCCGACAAGAGACCCAGTACTTC. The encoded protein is CASSVDVVRQETQYF.

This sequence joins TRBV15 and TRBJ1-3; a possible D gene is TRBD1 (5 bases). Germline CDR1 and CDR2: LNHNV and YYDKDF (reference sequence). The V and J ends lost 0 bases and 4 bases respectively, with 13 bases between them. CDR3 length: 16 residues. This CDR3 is CATSRDRAMRGNTIYF. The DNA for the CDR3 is TGTGCCACCAGCAGAGACAGGGCCATGAGGGGAAACACCATATATTTT. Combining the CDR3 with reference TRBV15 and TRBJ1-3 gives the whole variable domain DAMVIQNPRYQVTQFGKPVTLSCSQTLNHNVMYWYQQKSSQAPKLLFHYYDKDFNNEADTPDNFQSRRPNTSFCFLDIRSPGLGDTAMYLCATSRDRAMRGNTIYFGEGSWLTVV.

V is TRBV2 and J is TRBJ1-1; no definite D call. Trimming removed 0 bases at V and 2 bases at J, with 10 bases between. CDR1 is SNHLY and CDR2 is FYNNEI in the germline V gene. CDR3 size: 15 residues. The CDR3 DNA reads TGTGCCAGCAGTGAAGCGCGACATACCAACACTGAAGCTTTCTTT. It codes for CASSEARHTNTEAFF.

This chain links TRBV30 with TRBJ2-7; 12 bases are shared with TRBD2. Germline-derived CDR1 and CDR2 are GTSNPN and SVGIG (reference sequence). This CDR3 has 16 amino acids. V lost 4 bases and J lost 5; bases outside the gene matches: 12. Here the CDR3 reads CAWIGTSGRPQDEQYF. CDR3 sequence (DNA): TGTGCCTGGATAGGTACTAGCGGGAGGCCACAGGACGAGCAGTACTTC.

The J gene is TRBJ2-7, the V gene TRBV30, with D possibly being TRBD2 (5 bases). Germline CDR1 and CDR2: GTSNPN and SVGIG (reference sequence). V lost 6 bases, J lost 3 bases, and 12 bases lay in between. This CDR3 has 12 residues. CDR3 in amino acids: CACALAGYEQYF. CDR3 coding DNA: TGTGCCTGTGCCCTAGCCGGCTACGAGCAGTACTTC.

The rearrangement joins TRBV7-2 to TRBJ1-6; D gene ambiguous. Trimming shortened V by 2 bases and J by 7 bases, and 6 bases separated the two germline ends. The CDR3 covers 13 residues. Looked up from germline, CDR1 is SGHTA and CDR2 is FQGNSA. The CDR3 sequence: CASSLIENSPLHF. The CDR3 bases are TGTGCCAGCAGCTTAATAGAGAATTCACCCCTCCACTTT.

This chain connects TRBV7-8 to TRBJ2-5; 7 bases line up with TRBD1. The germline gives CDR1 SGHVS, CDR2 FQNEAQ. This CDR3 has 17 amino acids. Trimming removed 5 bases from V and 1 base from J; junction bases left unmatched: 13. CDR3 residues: CASSLYTGEPFQETQYF. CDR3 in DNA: TGTGCCAGCAGCCTATATACAGGGGAGCCATTCCAAGAGACCCAGTACTTC.

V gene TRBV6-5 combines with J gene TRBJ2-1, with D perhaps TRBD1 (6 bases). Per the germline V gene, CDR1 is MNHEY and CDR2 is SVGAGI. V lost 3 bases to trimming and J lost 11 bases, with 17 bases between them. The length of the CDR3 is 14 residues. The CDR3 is CASSYGRGLNQQFF. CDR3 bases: TGTGCCAGCAGTTATGGCAGGGGTTTAAACCAGCAGTTCTTC.

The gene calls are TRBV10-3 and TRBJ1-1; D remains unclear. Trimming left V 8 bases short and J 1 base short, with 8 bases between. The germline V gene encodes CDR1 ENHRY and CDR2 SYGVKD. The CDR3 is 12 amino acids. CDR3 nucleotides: TGTGCCATCCTAGAAAGGAACACTGAAGCTTTCTTT. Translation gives CAILERNTEAFF.